Presented here are 27 T cell receptor beta chains from one specimen sequenced in a study of OX40 agonist ivuxolimab in advanced cancers. Repertoires were generated with immunoSEQ multiplex PCR, while TCRdb's copy carries only in-frame clones and drops some. The sample records some 76,000 clones, nearly 95% being singletons. The input for sequencing was CD4+ or CD8+ T cells sorted from blood, taken in a trial of the OX40 agonist ivuxolimab. Receptor source: an adult with an advanced solid tumor such as melanoma, head and neck, liver or kidney cancer.

The chain carries TRBV30 and TRBJ2-3, with D maybe TRBD2 (5 bases). Trimming removed 6 bases from V and 1 base from J, with 17 bases in between. Per the germline V gene, CDR1 is GTSNPN and CDR2 is SVGIG (reference sequence). CDR3 length: 15 amino acids. CDR3 region: CACGVEGRGTDTQYF. In DNA form, the CDR3 reads TGTGCCTGTGGGGTAGAGGGTAGGGGCACAGATACGCAGTATTTT.

The rearrangement uses TRBV7-9 and TRBJ1-3; no firm D call. CDR3 length: 15 residues. The germline gives CDR1 SEHNR, CDR2 FQNEAQ (reference sequence). The V gene lost 3 bases and the J gene lost 5 bases, with 14 bases spanning the gap. The CDR3 protein is CASSLKGSVRNTIYF. CDR3 nucleotides: TGTGCCAGCAGCTTGAAGGGATCGGTTCGAAACACCATATATTTT.

The chain couples TRBV27 to TRBJ1-5; D unresolved. The CDR3 sequence is 15 residues long. The germline gives CDR1 MNHEY, CDR2 SMNVEV (reference sequence). Trimming stripped 7 bases from V and 0 bases from J, with 13 bases between. In DNA form, the CDR3 reads TGTGCCAGCAAGGTGCAGCCTTTTAGCAATCAGCCCCAGCATTTT. It codes for CASKVQPFSNQPQHF.

CDR3 protein: CASSLAWDSLQETQYF. CDR3 nucleotides: TGTGCCAGCAGCTTGGCCTGGGACAGTCTCCAAGAGACCCAGTACTTC. The chain is built from TRBV5-6 and TRBJ2-5; 7 bases match TRBD1. Unmatched junction bases numbered 6, after V lost 0 bases and J lost 1 base. This CDR3 has 16 amino acids. CDR1 is SGHDT and CDR2 is YYEEEE in the germline V gene. Variable domain in full (rest from reference TRBV5-6 and TRBJ2-5): DAGVTQSPTHLIKTRGQQVTLRCSPKSGHDTVSWYQQALGQGPQFIFQYYEEEERQRGNFPDRFSGHQFPNYSSELNVNALLLGDSALYLCASSLAWDSLQETQYFGPGTRLLVL.

The chain couples TRBV4-1 to TRBJ2-3; 9 positions match TRBD2. V trimming: 0 bases; J trimming: 3 bases; junction bases outside the gene matches: 13. Germline assignment: CDR1 MGHRA and CDR2 YSYEKL. The CDR3 has 19 residues. The CDR3 protein is CASSQEGRGGRVLTDTQYF. CDR3 nucleotide sequence: TGCGCCAGCAGCCAAGAAGGGCGGGGGGGCCGAGTCCTGACAGATACGCAGTATTTT.

The V and J genes are TRBV19 and TRBJ1-1, with TRBD1 identical over 11 bases. The CDR3 runs 19 residues. Germline CDR1 is LNHDA and CDR2 is SQIVND (reference sequence). J gave up 1 base and V 6 bases, and 16 bases lay outside the gene matches. This CDR3 is CASRILNGQGARQNTEAFF. CDR3 nucleotide sequence: TGTGCCAGTAGGATACTTAACGGACAGGGGGCGCGGCAGAACACTGAAGCTTTCTTT.

The chain has TRBV5-1 and TRBJ2-5, with D unresolved. Per germline, CDR1 SGHRS and CDR2 YFSETQ. Trimming left V 0 bases short and J 1 base short, with 10 bases between. The CDR3 runs to 15 residues. The DNA of the CDR3 is TGCGCCAGCAGCTTGGGTACGGTACCCCAAGAGACCCAGTACTTC. It is translated as CASSLGTVPQETQYF.

The CDR3 spells CASSIPGETGRDEQYF. The CDR3 nucleotides read TGTGCCAGTAGTATTCCGGGCGAGACAGGGAGGGACGAGCAGTACTTC. This chain joins TRBV19 and TRBJ2-7; D tentatively fits TRBD1 or TRBD2 (7 bases each). Germline CDR1 reads LNHDA; CDR2 reads SQIVND (reference sequence). This CDR3 has 16 amino acids. V gave up 3 bases and J gave up 5 bases, with 20 bases separating them.

V gene TRBV6-1 combines with J gene TRBJ2-3, with 7 bases fitting TRBD2. After removal of 5 bases from V and 1 base from J, the junction contained 6 bases not matched to a gene. This CDR3 comprises 15 residues. Germline V CDR1 and CDR2: MNHNS, SASEGT. The CDR3 here is CASSSFSGRTDTQYF. The CDR3 DNA sequence: TGTGCCAGCAGTTCCTTTAGCGGGCGCACAGATACGCAGTATTTT.

The J gene is TRBJ2-7, the V gene TRBV11-2; D ambiguous. CDR3 length: 15 residues. V gave up 4 bases and J gave up 0 bases, with 13 bases separating them. Germline V gene lookup returns CDR1 SGHAT and CDR2 FQNNGV. CDR3 in DNA: TGTGCCAGCAGCTCGGACGGAGCCAGCTCCTACGAGCAGTACTTC. The encoded protein is CASSSDGASSYEQYF.

The chain combines TRBV5-4 with TRBJ1-1; D uncertain. The CDR3 runs to 12 residues. Germline V CDR1 and CDR2: SGHNT, YYREEE (reference sequence). V lost 2 bases to trimming and J lost 8 bases, with 10 bases between them. The CDR3 region has the DNA TGTGCCAGCAGCTTCTGGGGAGGGGAAGCTTTCTTT. Translating gives CASSFWGGEAFF.

The rearrangement links TRBV6-5 to TRBJ2-7; D is tentatively TRBD1 or TRBD2 (5 bases each). The V end lost 8 bases, the J end lost 2 bases, and 10 bases lay between the germline ends. The CDR3 loop spans 12 amino acids. From germline, CDR1 is MNHEY and CDR2 SVGAGI. This CDR3 reads CASSGATYEQYF. DNA for the CDR3: TGTGCCAGCTCCGGGGCGACCTACGAGCAGTACTTC.

The chain's CDR3 is CASRREGAAEAFF. For the CDR3, the DNA is TGTGCCAGCAGGAGGGAGGGGGCCGCTGAAGCTTTCTTT. This chain uses TRBV2 with TRBJ1-1; 7 bases map to TRBD1. V trimming: 6 bases; J trimming: 6 bases; junction bases outside the gene matches: 7. This CDR3 region has 13 residues. Germline CDR1 is SNHLY and CDR2 is FYNNEI.

This chain links TRBV27 with TRBJ1-6; D unresolved. V was trimmed by 2 bases and J by 7 bases, leaving 12 bases between them. There are 15 residues in the CDR3. CDR1 MNHEY and CDR2 SMNVEV come from the germline V gene (reference sequence). The CDR3 reads CASSLGSTNNSPLHF. The DNA of the CDR3 is TGTGCCAGCAGTTTAGGATCGACGAACAATTCACCCCTCCACTTT.

This clone has a single count. The chain uses TRBV11-2 and TRBJ2-7; the D gene could be TRBD1 or TRBD2 (5 bases each). The CDR3 has 11 amino acids. Trimming took off 4 bases at V and 5 bases at J, with 6 bases between the two ends. The germline gives CDR1 SGHAT, CDR2 FQNNGV. CDR3 amino acids: CASSWGNEQYF. The CDR3 DNA is TGTGCCAGCAGCTGGGGGAACGAGCAGTACTTC. Complete variable domain (other parts from reference TRBV11-2 and TRBJ2-7): EAGVAQSPRYKIIEKRQSVAFWCNPISGHATLYWYQQILGQGPKLLIQFQNNGVVDDSQLPKDRFSAERLKGVDSTLKIQPAKLEDSAVYLCASSWGNEQYFGPGTRLTVT.

V is TRBV5-1 and J is TRBJ2-7; no reliable D call. The CDR3 extends over 15 amino acids. The germline V gene encodes CDR1 SGHRS and CDR2 YFSETQ. V was cut by 1 base and J by 1 base, with 12 bases left in between. The CDR3 protein is CASSLSFPSSYEQYF. CDR3 DNA sequence: TGCGCCAGCAGCTTGAGTTTCCCTAGTTCCTACGAGCAGTACTTC.

The V gene is TRBV7-9, the J gene TRBJ2-5, with D tentatively TRBD2 (5 bases). From germline, CDR1 is SEHNR and CDR2 FQNEAQ (reference sequence). Trimming cost V 5 bases and J 5 bases, with 15 bases left between them. CDR3 length equals 14 residues. In DNA form, the CDR3 reads TGTGCCAGCAGCACTAGGGATCGGTTTGAGACCCAGTACTTC. The encoded protein is CASSTRDRFETQYF.

This clone was observed once. The chain employs TRBV19 and TRBJ1-5, with D tentatively TRBD1 (5 bases). The CDR3 totals 12 residues. V was cut by 5 bases and J by 11 bases, with 13 bases left in between. CDR1 LNHDA and CDR2 SQIVND come from the germline V gene (reference sequence). The CDR3 loop is CASSPPGRTQHF. The CDR3 coding sequence is TGTGCCAGTAGTCCGCCGGGACGGACCCAGCATTTT.

The V call is TRBV6-1, the J call TRBJ2-3; the D gene is possibly TRBD1 (5 bases). Germline CDR1 is MNHNS and CDR2 is SASEGT. The CDR3 spans 15 residues. V was trimmed by 3 bases and J by 4 bases, leaving 14 bases between them. This CDR3 is CASSEFGRVADTQYF. The DNA of the CDR3 is TGTGCCAGCAGTGAGTTTGGCAGGGTTGCAGATACGCAGTATTTT.

The chain employs TRBV21-1 and TRBJ2-7; the table's D call, TRBD1, was not checked against the DNA. TRBV21-1 is reported as a pseudogene. This CDR3 spans 14 amino acids. The CDR3 is CASSPEDRGYEQYF. CDR3 coding DNA: TGTGCCAGCAGCCCGGAAGACAGGGGGTACGAGCAGTACTTC.

V usage is TRBV27 and J usage is TRBJ1-4; D possibly corresponds to TRBD1 (5 bases). This CDR3 is built from 16 residues. V shed 3 bases and J shed 4 bases, with 15 bases lying between them. The germline V gene encodes CDR1 MNHEY and CDR2 SMNVEV (reference sequence). The CDR3 DNA is TGTGCCAGCAGTTTGGTGGCCGACAGCTTTAATGAAAAACTGTTTTTT. The encoded protein is CASSLVADSFNEKLFF.

The V and J genes are TRBV5-6 and TRBJ2-7; 7 bases are a match to TRBD2. Germline assignment: CDR1 SGHDT and CDR2 YYEEEE. The CDR3 totals 16 residues. Unmatched junction bases numbered 7, after V lost 0 bases and J lost 1 base. The chain's CDR3 is CASSLGMAGESYEQYF. The CDR3 nucleotides read TGTGCCAGCAGCTTGGGGATGGCGGGGGAGTCCTACGAGCAGTACTTC.

This clone has just one count. The CDR3 reads CASSERGSDTEAFF. The CDR3 coding sequence is TGTGCCAGCAGTGAAAGGGGGTCGGACACTGAAGCTTTCTTT. The V gene is TRBV2, the J gene TRBJ1-1; TRBD1 is a possible D gene (6 bases). The CDR3 sequence is 14 residues long. V lost 2 bases and J lost 3, with 10 bases in between. The germline CDR1 and CDR2 sequences are SNHLY and FYNNEI.

This chain connects TRBV15 to TRBJ2-7, with D perhaps being TRBD1 or TRBD2 (5 bases each). This CDR3 contains 13 residues. V lost 5 bases and J lost 3, with 11 bases in between. Germline CDR1 and CDR2: LNHNV and YYDKDF (reference sequence). The CDR3 spells CATSGLDSYEQYF. The CDR3 region has the DNA TGTGCCACCAGCGGACTTGACAGCTACGAGCAGTACTTC.

V gene TRBV28 combines with J gene TRBJ1-5; D not certain. There are 13 residues in the CDR3. V was shortened by 3 bases and J by 4 bases, with 7 bases between the two germline ends. Germline V gene sequence: CDR1 MDHEN, CDR2 SYDVKM. The DNA of the CDR3 is TGTGCCAGCAGTTTGAACAGTAATCAGCCCCAGCATTTT. This gives the protein CASSLNSNQPQHF.

The gene calls are TRBV29-1 and TRBJ1-2, with D uncertain. Germline CDR1 reads SQVTM; CDR2 reads ANQGSEA. This CDR3 is 12 amino acids long. The V end was cut by 0 bases, the J end by 7 bases, with 9 bases between. DNA of the CDR3: TGCAGCGTTGAAGAGACCCTCGGTGGCTACACCTTC. Protein: CSVEETLGGYTF.

In DNA, the CDR3 is TGTGCCAGCGGACTAGATATCTACGAGCAGTACTTC. Translating gives CASGLDIYEQYF. The chain uses TRBV7-8 and TRBJ2-7, with TRBD2 matching 7 bases. Germline V gene lookup returns CDR1 SGHVS and CDR2 FQNEAQ. CDR3 length: 12 residues. After removal of 8 bases from V and 3 bases from J, the junction contained 4 bases not matched to a gene.